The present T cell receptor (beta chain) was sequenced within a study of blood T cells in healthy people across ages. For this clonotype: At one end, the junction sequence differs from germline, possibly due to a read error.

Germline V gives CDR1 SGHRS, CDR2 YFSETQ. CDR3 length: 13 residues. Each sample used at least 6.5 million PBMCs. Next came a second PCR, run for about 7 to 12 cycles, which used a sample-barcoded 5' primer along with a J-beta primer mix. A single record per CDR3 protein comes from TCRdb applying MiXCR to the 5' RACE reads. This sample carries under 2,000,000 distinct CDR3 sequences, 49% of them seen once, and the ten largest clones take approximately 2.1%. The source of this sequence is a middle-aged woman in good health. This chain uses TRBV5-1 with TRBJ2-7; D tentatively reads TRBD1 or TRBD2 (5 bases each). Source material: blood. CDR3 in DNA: TGCACCAGCAGCCCGGGACGGCGCTACGAGCAGTACTTC. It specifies CTSSPGRRYEQYF.